The rows below give T cell receptor beta chains drawn from one sample of a study of shared clonotypes between healthy human individuals. Profiled with immunoSEQ multiplex PCR; TCRdb holds only in-frame clones, not every one. Of roughly 520,000 clones detected, approximately 95% appear once; the ten largest clones hold around 0.067%. The source material was naive CD4+ T cells sorted from blood. These receptors were taken from a woman aged 30 to 39 in good health. The CDR3 runs from the conserved cysteine through the conserved F or W. The D gene is left open where the match is weak. Clone size is given for some rows only: seen once, a few or many times, or a class if the clone is expanded.

>.|.|TRBJ1-3|TRBV28
CASSLSGGNTIYF
TGTGCCAGCAGTTTATCGGGCGGAAACACCATATATTTT
>TRBD2|.|TRBJ2-4|TRBV27
CASSPGTSGKVTKNIQYF
TGTGCCAGCAGTCCCGGGACTAGCGGGAAGGTAACCAAAAACATTCAGTACTTC
>.|.|TRBJ2-5|TRBV27
CASSFIGGGKETQYF
TGTGCCAGCAGTTTCATCGGGGGTGGGAAGGAGACCCAGTACTTC
>TRBD2|.|TRBJ2-5|TRBV30
CAWSSNRLAGVLGETQYF
TGTGCCTGGAGTTCTAACCGACTAGCGGGAGTTCTCGGAGAGACCCAGTACTTC
>TRBD2|.|TRBJ2-3|TRBV15
CATSILEGLAEKGGQYF
TGTGCCACCAGCATCCTAGAAGGGCTAGCGGAGAAGGGAGGGCAGTATTTT
>TRBD2|.|TRBJ2-5|TRBV6-1
CASSGGTSGGQETQYF
TGTGCCAGCAGTGGTGGGACTAGCGGGGGCCAAGAGACCCAGTACTTC
>.|.|TRBJ2-1|TRBV6-1
CASSDHDYNEQFF
TGTGCCAGCAGTGACCACGACTACAATGAGCAGTTCTTC
>.|.|TRBJ2-7|TRBV29-1
CSVERVSSYEQYF
TGCAGCGTTGAGCGGGTTTCCTCCTACGAGCAGTACTTC
>.|.|TRBJ2-2|TRBV19
CASRTTTGELFF
TGTGCCAGTAGAACAACCACCGGGGAGCTGTTTTTT
>.|.|TRBJ1-2|TRBV19
CASSIEEGSNYGYTF
TGTGCCAGTAGTATAGAGGAGGGCTCAAACTATGGCTACACCTTC
>TRBD2|.|TRBJ2-5|TRBV29-1
CSVRTSGRGETQYF
TGCAGCGTCAGGACTAGCGGGAGGGGAGAGACCCAGTACTTC
>.|.|TRBJ2-7|TRBV18
CASSPFAGYEQYF
TGTGCCAGCTCCCCTTTTGCGGGGTACGAGCAGTACTTC
>.|.|TRBJ2-3|TRBV5-4
CASSLARRGTDTQYF
TGTGCCAGCAGCTTGGCCAGGAGGGGCACAGATACGCAGTATTTT
>.|.|TRBJ1-5|TRBV10-3
CAISVKGPGNQPQHF
TGTGCCATCAGTGTGAAGGGACCGGGCAATCAGCCCCAGCATTTT
>.|.|TRBJ2-7|TRBV5-1
CASSVNRDKAYEQYF
TGCGCCAGCAGCGTAAACCGGGACAAAGCCTACGAGCAGTACTTC
>.|.|TRBJ2-7|TRBV5-1
CASSLSSGGTDEQYF
TGCGCCAGCAGCTTGAGCTCTGGGGGTACGGACGAGCAGTACTTC
>TRBD2|.|TRBJ2-3|TRBV29-1
CSVELSGGRTDTQYF
TGCAGCGTTGAGTTGTCGGGAGGTCGGACAGATACGCAGTATTTT
>.|.|TRBJ2-7|TRBV6-6
CASSSMAGPYEQYF
TGTGCCAGCAGTTCGATGGCGGGACCATACGAGCAGTACTTC
>TRBD1|.|TRBJ2-7|TRBV7-9
CASSRQGNLVNEQYF
TGTGCCAGCAGCCGACAGGGAAATTTAGTTAACGAGCAGTACTTC
>.|.|TRBJ2-7|TRBV10-1
CASSIRQDSYEQYF
TGCGCCAGCAGTATCAGACAGGATTCCTACGAGCAGTACTTC
>.|.|TRBJ2-2|TRBV21-1
CASSKGGRGATGELFF
TGTGCCAGCAGCAAAGGAGGCAGGGGGGCCACCGGGGAGCTGTTTTTT
>.|once|TRBJ1-4|TRBV2
CASGAFGGANEKLFF
TGTGCCAGCGGTGCGTTTGGGGGGGCAAATGAAAAACTGTTTTTT
>TRBD1|.|TRBJ2-6|TRBV30
CAWIGQGISSGANVLTF
TGTGCCTGGATCGGACAGGGGATCTCGTCTGGGGCCAACGTCCTGACTTTC
>.|.|TRBJ1-1|TRBV5-1
CASSLGRVTKNTEAFF
TGCGCCAGCAGCTTGGGCAGGGTAACGAAGAACACTGAAGCTTTCTTT
>.|.|TRBJ2-1|TRBV6-1
CASNRVSGEQFF
TGTGCCAGCAATCGGGTAAGCGGTGAGCAGTTCTTC
>TRBD2|.|TRBJ2-2|TRBV6-4
CASSPYGLAGVITGELFF
TGTGCCAGCAGTCCTTACGGACTAGCGGGAGTTATCACCGGGGAGCTGTTTTTT
>TRBD2|.|TRBJ2-7|TRBV2
CASSPLGTSGSEEQYF
TGTGCCAGCAGCCCATTAGGGACTAGCGGGAGCGAGGAGCAGTACTTC
>.|.|TRBJ2-3|TRBV5-4
CASSPWEYGTDTQYF
TGTGCCAGCAGCCCGTGGGAGTACGGCACAGATACGCAGTATTTT
>.|once|TRBJ2-7|TRBV2
CASSEDRASGYEQYF
TGTGCCAGCAGTGAAGACAGGGCTTCTGGCTACGAGCAGTACTTC
>TRBD2|.|TRBJ2-5|TRBV5-4
CASSLGLAGETQYF
TGTGCCAGCAGCTTGGGACTAGCGGGAGAGACCCAGTACTTC
>.|.|TRBJ2-4|TRBV10-2
CASSVGLSTRAAKNIQYF
TGCGCCAGCAGTGTAGGACTCTCGACGAGAGCAGCCAAAAACATTCAGTACTTC
>TRBD1|.|TRBJ2-3|TRBV2
CASSVVQGQIRTDTQYF
TGTGCCAGCAGTGTAGTACAGGGGCAAATAAGGACAGATACGCAGTATTTT
>.|.|TRBJ2-3|TRBV10-3
CAISEAGAQYF
TGTGCCATCAGTGAGGCCGGAGCGCAGTATTTT
>.|.|TRBJ1-1|TRBV6-1
CASSERDKAEAFF
TGTGCCAGCAGTGAGAGGGATAAGGCTGAAGCTTTCTTT
>TRBD2|.|TRBJ2-7|TRBV14
CASSLLAGVLSYEQYF
TGTGCCAGCAGCCTTCTGGCGGGAGTCCTCTCCTACGAGCAGTACTTC
>.|once|TRBJ2-7|TRBV11-2
CASSLVGARYEQYF
TGTGCCAGCAGCTTAGTAGGGGCCAGATACGAGCAGTACTTC
>.|.|TRBJ2-7|TRBV6-6
CASSYFGTAWNYEQYF
TGTGCCAGCAGTTATTTCGGGACTGCTTGGAATTACGAGCAGTACTTC
>.|.|TRBJ2-7|TRBV27
CASSLSPGRIYEQYF
TGTGCCAGCAGTCTCTCCCCAGGACGGATCTACGAGCAGTACTTC
>.|.|TRBJ2-7|TRBV19
CASSPSPDSLLIHEQYF
TGTGCCAGTAGTCCCTCACCGGACAGCCTCCTTATCCACGAGCAGTACTTC
>TRBD2|.|TRBJ2-7|TRBV11-2
CASSSLLAVNYEQYF
TGTGCCAGCAGCTCCCTTCTAGCGGTAAACTACGAGCAGTACTTC